The 3 T cell receptor beta chains listed next were all sequenced from one sample in a study of Tregs in tolerant kidney transplant recipients. Clones were read by immunoSEQ multiplex PCR, and TCRdb kept only the in-frame ones, dropping some. Found here are 85,000 to 100,000 clones, over 85% of them singletons; the top ten hold approximately 0.5%. Material: CD4+ T cells from blood, obtained before the transplant. The receptor set was obtained from a human donor who received a combined kidney and bone marrow transplant.

The J gene is TRBJ1-1, the V gene TRBV7-2; a possible D gene is TRBD1 (6 bases). CDR3 size: 14 residues. The germline gives CDR1 SGHTA, CDR2 FQGNSA. V was trimmed by 2 bases and J by 14 bases, leaving 21 bases between them. The CDR3 loop is CASSLPSRGVSVFF. CDR3 nucleotides: TGTGCCAGCAGCTTACCCAGCAGGGGCGTCTCAGTCTTCTTT. The full variable domain, its missing parts supplied by reference TRBV7-2 and TRBJ1-1, is GAGVSQSPSNKVTEKGKDVELRCDPISGHTALYWYRQSLGQGLEFLIYFQGNSAPDKSGLPSDRFSAERTGGSVSTLTIQRTQQEDSAVYLCASSLPSRGVSVFFGQGTRLTVV.

The rearrangement uses TRBV28 and TRBJ2-5; 11 bases fit TRBD1. Germline V lookup: CDR1 MDHEN, CDR2 SYDVKM. After removal of 3 bases from V and 7 bases from J, the junction contained 4 bases not matched to a gene. The CDR3 totals 14 residues. DNA for the CDR3: TGTGCCAGCAGTTTCCGGGACAGGGGGGTGACCCAGTACTTC. It yields the protein CASSFRDRGVTQYF.

This chain uses TRBV11-3 with TRBJ2-1; 9 bases align to TRBD2. CDR1 and CDR2 (germline): SGHNT, YENEEA. V trimming: 1 base; J trimming: 3 bases; junction bases outside the gene matches: 1. The CDR3 has 15 amino acids. In DNA, the CDR3 is TGTGCCAGCAGCTTAGTTAGCGGGAGCTACAATGAGCAGTTCTTC. Its translation is CASSLVSGSYNEQFF.